This is a list of T cell receptor beta chains from one sample in a study of blood T cell repertoires in COVID-19. The method was immunoSEQ multiplex PCR; TCRdb's version includes in-frame clones alone and lacks a portion of them. The sample has 200,000 to 250,000 clones; 85% to 95% are singletons. The sequencing sample was made of peripheral blood. Every receptor here comes from a man aged 30-40 years with COVID-19, enrolled during active disease. CDR3s include the opening cysteine and the closing phenylalanine or tryptophan. A D gene is named only where the DNA matches it firmly. Part of the rows lack a size; the others show once, few, many or a class for expanded clones.

J,D,size,V,DNA,CDR3
TRBJ1-2,TRBD1,once,TRBV3-1/TRBV3-2,TGTGCCAGCAGCCGACAGGGAGAGCGAGGCTACACCTTC,CASSRQGERGYTF
TRBJ1-5,-,few,TRBV10-3,TGTGCCATCAGTGAGATGGGGGGGAATAATCAGCCCCAGCATTTT,CAISEMGGNNQPQHF
TRBJ1-3,-,-,TRBV21-1,TGTGCCAGCAGCAAAATACCCAGCTCTGGAAACACCATATATTTT,CASSKIPSSGNTIYF
TRBJ2-4,-,once,TRBV13,TGTGCCAGCAGCTCAACAGGAAGGGTAGCCAAAAACATTCAGTACTTC,CASSSTGRVAKNIQYF
TRBJ1-6,TRBD1,once,TRBV5-4,TGTGCCAGCACACCCCAAAACAGGGGTGGTTCACCCCTCCACTTT,CASTPQNRGGSPLHF
TRBJ2-1,TRBD1,-,TRBV19,TGTGCCAGTAGTACTTCAGGGGGTGAGCAGTTCTTC,CASSTSGGEQFF
TRBJ1-5,-,-,TRBV27,TGTGCCAGCAGTCCCATCCAGGCGTATAGCAATCAGCCCCAGCATTTT,CASSPIQAYSNQPQHF
TRBJ2-2,TRBD2,-,TRBV6-5,TGTGCCAGCAGTTGGAGCGGGGTAGGCACCGGGGAGCTGTTTTTT,CASSWSGVGTGELFF
TRBJ1-1,-,once,TRBV5-1,TGCGCCAGCAGCTTAAGGACAAGGGGTCCGGACACTGAAGCTTTCTTT,CASSLRTRGPDTEAFF
TRBJ1-1,-,-,TRBV6-5,TGTGCCAGCAGTTACCAGATCATGAACACTGAAGCTTTCTTT,CASSYQIMNTEAFF
TRBJ2-7,-,-,TRBV27,TGTGCCAGCAGTCTCTTGGGGGGAGACGAGCAGTACTTC,CASSLLGGDEQYF
TRBJ1-2,TRBD1,-,TRBV19,TGTGCCAGTAGTCCCCGGACAGGGGAGAATGGCTACACCTTC,CASSPRTGENGYTF
TRBJ1-5,-,-,TRBV6-5,TGTGCCAGCAGCACAGGGAGTCGGCAGCCCCAGCATTTT,CASSTGSRQPQHF
TRBJ2-5,TRBD1,-,TRBV18,TGTGCCAGCTCACCCCCGGGACAGAAAGAGACCCAGTACTTC,CASSPPGQKETQYF
TRBJ2-5,TRBD1,-,TRBV4-1,TGCGCCAGCAGCCCGCCGGGACAGGGGGTGCGAGAGACCCAGTACTTC,CASSPPGQGVRETQYF
TRBJ2-5,-,-,TRBV29-1,TGCAGCGTTGAAAGGCGGGCCAGCCAAGAGACCCAGTACTTC,CSVERRASQETQYF
TRBJ1-6,TRBD1,-,TRBV23-1,TGCGCCAGCACGGGACAGTATAATTCACCCCTCCACTTT,CASTGQYNSPLHF
TRBJ1-1,TRBD1,-,TRBV27,TGTGCCAGCAGTTTATCTCAGGGGGGCACTGAAGCTTTCTTT,CASSLSQGGTEAFF
TRBJ1-1,-,-,TRBV19,TGTGCCAGTAGTATGTACTCCAACACTGAAGCTTTCTTT,CASSMYSNTEAFF
TRBJ1-1,-,-,TRBV11-2,TGTGCCAGCAGCTTAGTCGCGGGTGGGAGCACTGAAGCTTTCTTT,CASSLVAGGSTEAFF
TRBJ2-7,TRBD1,-,TRBV5-1,TGCGCCAGCAGCTCCTCCGGGACAGCCTACGAGCAGTACTTC,CASSSSGTAYEQYF
TRBJ2-2,TRBD2,few,TRBV5-1,TGCGCCAGCAGCTTGGTCCAGCGGGGGCTCGTAGGGACCGGGGAGCTGTTTTTT,CASSLVQRGLVGTGELFF
TRBJ2-2,TRBD2,-,TRBV7-6,TGTGCCAGCAGCATACTAGCGGGGGGCACCGGGGAGCTGTTTTTT,CASSILAGGTGELFF
TRBJ2-5,-,once,TRBV7-6,TGTGCCAGCAGCCCCCGAATCGGCCAAGAGACCCAGTACTTC,CASSPRIGQETQYF
TRBJ1-2,TRBD1,-,TRBV12-3/TRBV12-4,TGTGCCAGCAGGGGAAGGGGGCTAGGCTACACCTTC,CASRGRGLGYTF
TRBJ1-2,-,-,TRBV29-1,TGCAGCGTTGAAGGGGCAGGGTCGTTTGGCTACACCTTC,CSVEGAGSFGYTF
TRBJ2-3,TRBD2,-,TRBV5-1,TGCGCCAGCAGCTTGGATGGCGGGGGGGCCATAGATACGCAGTATTTT,CASSLDGGGAIDTQYF
TRBJ1-2,TRBD1,once,TRBV2,TGTGCCAGCAGTTTCGTCAGGGGGTCTAACTATGGCTACACCTTC,CASSFVRGSNYGYTF
TRBJ1-3,-,-,TRBV5-4,TGTGCCAGCAGCTTGGCTCAGGGGCTCACTTCCGGAAACACCATATATTTT,CASSLAQGLTSGNTIYF
TRBJ1-2,-,-,TRBV6-5,TGTGCCAGCACAGTGAACTATGGCTACACCTTC,CASTVNYGYTF
TRBJ1-6,-,once,TRBV6-5,TGTGCCAGCAGTTACTCGACGGAGCCAAATTCACCCCTCCACTTT,CASSYSTEPNSPLHF
TRBJ1-5,TRBD1,-,TRBV30,TGTGCCTGGAGTGGAGGACAGGACTATCAGCCCCAGCATTTT,CAWSGGQDYQPQHF
TRBJ2-3,TRBD2,-,TRBV10-3,TGTGCCATCCCCGGAGGGAGCGGGGGGGCCTTGGATACGCAGTATTTT,CAIPGGSGGALDTQYF